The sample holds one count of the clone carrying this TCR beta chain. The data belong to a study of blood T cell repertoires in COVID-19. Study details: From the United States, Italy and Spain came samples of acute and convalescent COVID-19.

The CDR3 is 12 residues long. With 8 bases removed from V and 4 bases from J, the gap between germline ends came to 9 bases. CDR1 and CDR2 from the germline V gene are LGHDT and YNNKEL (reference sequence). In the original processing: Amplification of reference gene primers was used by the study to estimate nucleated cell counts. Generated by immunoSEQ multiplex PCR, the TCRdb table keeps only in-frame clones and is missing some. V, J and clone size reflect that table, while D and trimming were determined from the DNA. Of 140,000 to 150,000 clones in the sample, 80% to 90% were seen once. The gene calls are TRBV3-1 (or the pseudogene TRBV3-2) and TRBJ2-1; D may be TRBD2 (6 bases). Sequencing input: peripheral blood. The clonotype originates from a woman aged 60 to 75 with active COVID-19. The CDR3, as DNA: TGTGCCAGCCGCGGGGCTTACAATGAGCAGTTCTTC. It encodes CASRGAYNEQFF.